Listed here are 12 T cell receptor beta chains from one sample, sequenced in a study of cytomegalovirus exposure and HLA in healthy donors. Vbeta (60) and Jbeta (13) primers were used in the PCR. Produced via immunoSEQ multiplex PCR; TCRdb's table is partial and in-frame only. Of roughly 120,000 clones listed, 65% to 80% are singletons. The sequencing sample was made of PBMCs. Source of these receptors: a woman aged 40 to 50 in good health and CMV-seropositive.

The chain uses TRBV6-5 and TRBJ1-2; 9 bases match TRBD1. CDR3 size: 15 residues. Germline V gene sequence: CDR1 MNHEY, CDR2 SVGAGI. The V and J ends lost 0 bases and 7 bases, in that order; junction bases with no gene match: 6. The CDR3 DNA reads as TGTGCCAGCAGTTACTCGTGGGACAGGGTGGGTGGCTACACCTTC. It is translated as CASSYSWDRVGGYTF.

The V gene is TRBV19, the J gene TRBJ2-1; 16 bases match TRBD2. CDR1 is LNHDA and CDR2 is SQIVND in the germline V gene (reference sequence). The length of the CDR3 is 19 residues. With V trimmed by 5 bases and J by 9 bases, 16 bases remained unmatched. The CDR3 DNA sequence: TGTGCCAGTAGTCCCCTCTCACCGGGACTAGCGGGGGGGCGCGGTGAGCAGTTCTTC. Protein product: CASSPLSPGLAGGRGEQFF.

The rearrangement uses TRBV6-5 and TRBJ2-2; no reliable D call. This CDR3 comprises 13 residues. Trimming removed 2 bases from V and 5 bases from J, with 6 bases in between. The V gene's germline CDR1 is MNHEY and CDR2 SVGAGI. The CDR3 is CASSYPSTGELFF. The CDR3 DNA reads as TGTGCCAGCAGTTACCCCTCGACCGGGGAGCTGTTTTTT.

The chain links TRBV30 to TRBJ2-1, with D possibly matching TRBD1 (5 bases). V lost 3 bases and J 8 bases, leaving 8 bases between the germline ends. CDR3 length: 11 residues. CDR1 is GTSNPN, CDR2 SVGIG, per germline (reference sequence). For the CDR3, the DNA is TGTGCCTGGAGAGGGGTCGATGAGCAGTTCTTC. Residues: CAWRGVDEQFF. Drawing the rest from reference TRBV30 and TRBJ2-1, the complete variable domain is SQTIHQWPATLVQPVGSPLSLECTVEGTSNPNLYWYRQAAGRGLQLLFYSVGIGQISSEVPQNLSASRPQDRQFILSSKKLLLSDSGFYLCAWRGVDEQFFGPGTRLTVL.

This sequence joins TRBV5-1 and TRBJ1-2; the D is unclear. The CDR3 length is 13 residues. CDR1 is SGHRS and CDR2 is YFSETQ in the germline V gene. V lost 3 bases and J 2 bases, leaving 8 bases between the germline ends. CDR3 sequence: CASSSPENYGYTF. DNA of the CDR3: TGCGCCAGCAGCTCCCCCGAGAACTATGGCTACACCTTC.

The chain uses TRBV7-2 and TRBJ1-2; the match to TRBD1 covers 8 bases. The trim removed 4 bases at V and 2 bases at J, leaving 9 bases unmatched. The V gene's germline CDR1 is SGHTA and CDR2 FQGNSA. The CDR3 consists of 16 residues. DNA for the CDR3: TGTGCCAGCAGCTACACCCCCACAGGGGGAAACTATGGCTACACCTTC. It specifies CASSYTPTGGNYGYTF.

The chain recombines TRBV27 with TRBJ1-3, with 7 bases that match TRBD1. The length of the CDR3 is 16 residues. Looked up from germline, CDR1 is MNHEY and CDR2 is SMNVEV (reference sequence). V trimming: 6 bases; J trimming: 3 bases; junction bases outside the gene matches: 11. Here the CDR3 DNA reads TGTGCCAGCAGCCCCCGGAGGTCAGGGGGTGGAAACACCATATATTTT. It is translated as CASSPRRSGGGNTIYF.

This chain links TRBV6-6 with TRBJ2-7, with 13 bases matching TRBD2. Germline lookup yields CDR1 MNHNY and CDR2 SVGAGI (reference sequence). V gave up 4 bases and J gave up 6 bases; unmatched junction bases: 9. The CDR3 totals 16 residues. The CDR3 region is CASSFPGLAGVGEQYF. CDR3 bases: TGTGCCAGCAGTTTCCCCGGACTAGCGGGAGTGGGCGAGCAGTACTTC.

The table lists this clone with a count of one. The chain recombines TRBV5-6 with TRBJ2-1; the D gene is possibly TRBD1 (6 bases). Trimming left V 0 bases short and J 2 bases short, with 9 bases between. Germline V gives CDR1 SGHDT, CDR2 YYEEEE. CDR3 length: 15 amino acids. The CDR3 bases are TGTGCCAGCAGCTTGGAAACAGGGACCTACAATGAGCAGTTCTTC. Translated: CASSLETGTYNEQFF.

This chain links TRBV13 with TRBJ2-1; 9 nucleotides match TRBD1. The CDR3 spans 17 residues. Germline CDR1 reads PRHDT; CDR2 reads FYEKMQ (reference sequence). Trimming removed 5 bases from V and 1 base from J; junction bases left unmatched: 9. CDR3 loop: CASSLATGGMSYNEQFF. CDR3 nucleotides: TGTGCCAGCAGCCTGGCTACAGGGGGCATGTCCTACAATGAGCAGTTCTTC.

The chain couples TRBV30 to TRBJ2-7; D may be TRBD1 (6 bases). Germline V gives CDR1 GTSNPN, CDR2 SVGIG (reference sequence). There are 12 residues in the CDR3. V lost 2 bases and J 5 bases, leaving 10 bases between the germline ends. CDR3 DNA: TGTGCCTGGAGTCAGGGGTCCCACGAGCAGTACTTC. The encoded protein is CAWSQGSHEQYF.

The chain employs TRBV7-9 and TRBJ2-5; maybe TRBD2 (6 bases). Germline CDR1 is SEHNR and CDR2 is FQNEAQ (reference sequence). The CDR3 length is 15 residues. V was clipped by 1 base and J by 5 bases, with 14 bases between them. The CDR3 region is CASSLGAGGAETQYF. The CDR3 coding sequence is TGTGCCAGCAGCTTAGGGGCAGGAGGGGCTGAGACCCAGTACTTC.